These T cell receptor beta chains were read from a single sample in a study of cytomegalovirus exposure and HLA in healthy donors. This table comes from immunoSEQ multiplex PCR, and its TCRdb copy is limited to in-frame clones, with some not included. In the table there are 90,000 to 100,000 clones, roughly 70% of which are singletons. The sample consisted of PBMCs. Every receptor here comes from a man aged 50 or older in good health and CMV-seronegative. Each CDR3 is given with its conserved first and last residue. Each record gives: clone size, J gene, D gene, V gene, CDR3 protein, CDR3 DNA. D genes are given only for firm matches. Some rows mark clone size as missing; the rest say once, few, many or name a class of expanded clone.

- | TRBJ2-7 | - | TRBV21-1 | CASSAGQGYEQYF | TGTGCCAGCAGCGCCGGACAGGGCTACGAGCAGTACTTC
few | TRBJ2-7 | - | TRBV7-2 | CASSPRQVSYEQYF | TGTGCCAGCAGCCCTCGACAGGTTTCCTACGAGCAGTACTTC
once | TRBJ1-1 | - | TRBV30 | CAWSTVGSGTEAFF | TGTGCCTGGAGTACCGTCGGTTCTGGCACTGAAGCTTTCTTT
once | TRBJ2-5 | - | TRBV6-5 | CASSYTGQETQYF | TGTGCCAGCAGTTACACGGGGCAAGAGACCCAGTACTTC
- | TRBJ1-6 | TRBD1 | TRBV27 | CASRPGTGQQSSYNSPLHF | TGTGCCAGCAGGCCAGGGACAGGCCAACAGAGCTCCTATAATTCACCCCTCCACTTT
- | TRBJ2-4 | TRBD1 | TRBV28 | CASSSPRDSKNIQYF | TGTGCCAGCAGTAGCCCCCGGGACAGCAAAAACATTCAGTACTTC
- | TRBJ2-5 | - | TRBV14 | CASSQDWATQYF | TGTGCCAGCAGCCAAGATTGGGCGACCCAGTACTTC
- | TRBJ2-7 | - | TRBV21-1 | CASSPHQSRAGADSYEQYF | TGTGCCAGCAGCCCGCACCAGAGTAGGGCGGGAGCAGACTCCTACGAGCAGTACTTC
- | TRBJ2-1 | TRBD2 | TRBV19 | CASSPRRGLAFLGEQFF | TGTGCCAGTAGTCCCCGGCGCGGACTAGCGTTTCTGGGTGAGCAGTTCTTC
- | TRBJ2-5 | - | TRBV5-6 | CASSSGFQETQYF | TGTGCCAGCAGCTCGGGGTTCCAAGAGACCCAGTACTTC
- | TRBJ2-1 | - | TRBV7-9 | CASSATSSVYNEQFF | TGTGCCAGCAGCGCAACCTCTAGCGTATACAATGAGCAGTTCTTC
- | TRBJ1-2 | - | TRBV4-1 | CASSQRQEPNYGYTF | TGCGCCAGCAGCCAAAGACAGGAACCTAACTATGGCTACACCTTC
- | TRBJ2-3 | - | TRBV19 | CASSQLAWVADTQYF | TGTGCCAGTAGTCAGCTAGCTTGGGTAGCAGATACGCAGTATTTT
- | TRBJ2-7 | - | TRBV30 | CAWSVRGLLWAGFPYEQYF | TGTGCCTGGAGTGTACGGGGATTACTGTGGGCGGGGTTTCCCTACGAGCAGTACTTC
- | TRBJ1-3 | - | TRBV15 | CATSKSRDTQLSYF | TGTGCCACCAGCAAAAGCCGGGACACTCAATTATCGTATTTT
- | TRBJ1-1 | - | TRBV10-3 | CAINAGLMNTEAFF | TGTGCCATCAATGCAGGCTTAATGAACACTGAAGCTTTCTTT
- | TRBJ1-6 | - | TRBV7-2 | CASGSSRGGNSPLHF | TGTGCCAGCGGCTCATCGAGGGGGGGTAATTCACCCCTCCACTTT
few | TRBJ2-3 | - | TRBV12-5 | CASGLETKLSTDTQYF | TGTGCTAGTGGTTTGGAGACTAAGCTTAGCACAGATACGCAGTATTTT
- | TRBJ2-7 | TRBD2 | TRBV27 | CASSMTSGTSYEQYF | TGTGCCAGCAGTATGACTAGCGGGACCTCCTACGAGCAGTACTTC
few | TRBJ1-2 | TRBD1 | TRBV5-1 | CASRPGQGDYGYTF | TGCGCCAGCAGACCGGGACAGGGGGACTATGGCTACACCTTC
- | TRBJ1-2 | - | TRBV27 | CASRPDRISNYGYTF | TGTGCCAGCAGGCCCGACAGGATTTCCAACTATGGCTACACCTTC
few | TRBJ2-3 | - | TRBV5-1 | CASSLGGLTDTQYF | TGCGCCAGCAGCTTGGGGGGACTCACAGATACGCAGTATTTT
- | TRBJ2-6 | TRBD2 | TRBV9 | CASSVGGGRWSGANVLTF | TGTGCCAGCAGCGTAGGGGGGGGTCGGTGGTCTGGGGCCAACGTCCTGACTTTC
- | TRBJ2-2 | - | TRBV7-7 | CASSQEGYTGELFF | TGTGCTAGCAGCCAGGAGGGTTACACTGGGGAGCTGTTTTTT
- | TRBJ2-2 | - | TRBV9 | CASSATGGTGELFF | TGTGCCAGCAGCGCGACCGGGGGCACCGGGGAGCTGTTTTTT
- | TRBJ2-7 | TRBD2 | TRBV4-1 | CASSQEGGGRAGEQYF | TGCGCCAGCAGCCAAGAAGGAGGCGGGAGGGCGGGCGAGCAGTACTTC
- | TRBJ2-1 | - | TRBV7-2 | CASSPGGFGGNEQFF | TGTGCCAGCAGCCCCGGTGGGTTCGGAGGGAATGAGCAGTTCTTC
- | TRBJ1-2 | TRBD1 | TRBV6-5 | CASSGIQGAYDYTF | TGTGCCAGCAGTGGGATACAGGGGGCGTATGACTACACCTTC
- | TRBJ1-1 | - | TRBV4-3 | CASSQDGGLEAFF | TGCGCCAGCAGCCAAGATGGAGGGCTTGAAGCTTTCTTT
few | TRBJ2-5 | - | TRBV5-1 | CASSLGAGIQETQYF | TGCGCCAGCAGCTTGGGAGCAGGGATACAAGAGACCCAGTACTTC
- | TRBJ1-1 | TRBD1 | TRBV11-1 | CASSLTGGPTEAFF | TGTGCCAGCAGCTTGACAGGGGGCCCCACTGAAGCTTTCTTT
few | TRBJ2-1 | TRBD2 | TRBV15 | CATSRDALAGGEQFF | TGTGCCACCAGCAGAGATGCGCTAGCGGGTGGGGAGCAGTTCTTC
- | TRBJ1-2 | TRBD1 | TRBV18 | CASSPPTGQGYGYTF | TGTGCCAGCTCACCACCGACCGGACAGGGCTATGGCTACACCTTC
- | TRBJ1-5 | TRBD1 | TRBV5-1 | CASSLWDRGRDQPQHF | TGCGCCAGCAGCTTGTGGGACAGGGGGCGCGATCAGCCCCAGCATTTT
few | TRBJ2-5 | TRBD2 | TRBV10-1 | CASSESGNSGGFKETQYF | TGCGCCAGCAGTGAGTCGGGGAATAGCGGGGGATTTAAAGAGACCCAGTACTTC
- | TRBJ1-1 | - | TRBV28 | CASSPGGLNTEAFF | TGTGCCAGCAGCCCAGGAGGGTTGAACACTGAAGCTTTCTTT
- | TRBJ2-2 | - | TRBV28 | CASSPAGLGTGELFF | TGTGCCAGCAGTCCGGCGGGGCTAGGTACCGGGGAGCTGTTTTTT
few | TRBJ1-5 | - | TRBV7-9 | CASSPFAESNQPQHF | TGTGCCAGCAGCCCCTTTGCCGAGAGCAATCAGCCCCAGCATTTT
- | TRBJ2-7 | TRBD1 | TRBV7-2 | CASSLPGTGFREQYF | TGTGCCAGCAGCCTCCCCGGGACAGGGTTTCGGGAGCAGTACTTC
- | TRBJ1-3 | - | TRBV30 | CAWSASNSGNTIYF | TGTGCCTGGAGTGCTTCTAACTCTGGAAACACCATATATTTT
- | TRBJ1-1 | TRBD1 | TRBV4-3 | CASSLNTGDKGYEAFF | TGCGCCAGCAGCCTTAATACAGGGGACAAAGGGTATGAAGCTTTCTTT
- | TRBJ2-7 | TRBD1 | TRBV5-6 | CASSEKTRDRAPHEQYF | TGTGCCAGCAGCGAAAAGACCCGGGACAGGGCTCCCCACGAGCAGTACTTC
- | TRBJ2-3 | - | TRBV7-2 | CASSISFGGADTQYF | TGTGCCAGCAGCATTTCGTTCGGGGGAGCAGATACGCAGTATTTT
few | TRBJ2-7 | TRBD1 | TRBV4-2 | CASSQPGQGANEQYF | TGTGCCAGCAGCCAACCGGGACAGGGGGCTAACGAGCAGTACTTC
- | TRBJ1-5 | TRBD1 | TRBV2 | CASSGDRGISQPQHF | TGTGCCAGCAGTGGGGACAGGGGGATCAGTCAGCCCCAGCATTTT
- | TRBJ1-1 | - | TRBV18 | CASSPSMELGEAFF | TGTGCCAGCTCACCATCAATGGAGCTGGGTGAAGCTTTCTTT
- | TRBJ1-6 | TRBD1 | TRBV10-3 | CATRGGDRGGYSPLHF | TGTGCCACAAGAGGAGGGGACAGGGGAGGTTATTCACCCCTCCACTTT
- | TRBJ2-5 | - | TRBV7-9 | CSSSFGSWAQYF | TGTTCCAGCAGCTTTGGGAGCTGGGCCCAGTACTTC
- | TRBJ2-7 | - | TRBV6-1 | CASREDGRSYEQYF | TGTGCCAGCAGGGAGGATGGCAGGTCCTACGAGCAGTACTTC
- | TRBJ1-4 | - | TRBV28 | CASMATGDEKLFF | TGTGCCAGCATGGCAACGGGGGATGAAAAACTGTTTTTT
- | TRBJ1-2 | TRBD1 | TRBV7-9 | CASGTGVYGYTF | TGTGCCAGCGGGACAGGGGTCTATGGCTACACCTTC
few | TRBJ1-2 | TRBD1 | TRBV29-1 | CSVEFRDSYGYTF | TGCAGCGTTGAATTCCGGGACAGCTATGGCTACACCTTC
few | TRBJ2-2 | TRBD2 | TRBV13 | CASSAQRLAGGPRTGELFF | TGTGCCAGCAGCGCACAACGACTAGCGGGAGGGCCCCGGACCGGGGAGCTGTTTTTT